This TCR beta chain was obtained from a study of blood T cell repertoires in COVID-19. In the original analysis: For nucleated cells, counts were estimated from reference gene primer amplification. Some clones are missing from TCRdb's copy, which holds only in-frame ones; the method was immunoSEQ multiplex PCR. V and J calls and clone size are those listed in that table; D and trimming were worked out from the DNA. The sample records more than 100,000 clones, about 86% being singletons. V was shortened by 0 bases and J by 8 bases, with 12 bases between the two germline ends. Germline V gene lookup returns CDR1 SGDLS and CDR2 YYNGEE. This CDR3 comprises 14 residues.

This chain links TRBV9 with TRBJ2-1, with TRBD2 as a possible D gene (6 bases). The sequence was obtained from a woman in her sixties or seventies with active or convalescent COVID-19. Sequencing used peripheral blood. CDR3 sequence: CASSVAGVNHEQFF. As DNA, the CDR3 is TGTGCCAGCAGCGTAGCGGGGGTTAATCATGAGCAGTTCTTC.